These 20 T cell receptor beta chains came from one sample sequenced in a study of shared clonotypes between healthy human individuals. Profiled with immunoSEQ multiplex PCR; TCRdb holds only in-frame clones, not every one. The sample yields some 2.1 million clones, 85% to 95% seen once. In the naive CD8 group, cells lacked CD45RO and were positively selected for CCR7, so terminally differentiated effector memory CD45RA+ cells were left out. What was sequenced was naive CD8+ T cells sorted from blood. The receptor set was obtained from a man aged 18 to 35 in good health.

This chain connects TRBV10-2 to TRBJ1-1; D is uncertain. The V and J ends lost 6 bases and 1 base respectively, with 12 bases between them. Germline values: CDR1 WSHSY, CDR2 SAAADI. This CDR3 has 14 amino acids. The CDR3 region has the DNA TGCGCCAGCAGGATTAAGACGGAGAACACTGAAGCTTTCTTT. It encodes CASRIKTENTEAFF.

V and J are TRBV5-1 and TRBJ2-2; possibly TRBD1 for D (6 bases). CDR3 length equals 14 residues. V was trimmed by 4 bases and J by 1 base, leaving 8 bases between them. The germline V gene has CDR1 SGHRS and CDR2 YFSETQ. The CDR3 region is CASSVQGNTGELFF. CDR3 bases: TGCGCCAGCAGCGTACAGGGGAACACCGGGGAGCTGTTTTTT. Drawing the rest from reference TRBV5-1 and TRBJ2-2, the complete variable domain is KAGVTQTPRYLIKTRGQQVTLSCSPISGHRSVSWYQQTPGQGLQFLFEYFSETQRNKGNFPGRFSGRQFSNSRSEMNVSTLELGDSALYLCASSVQGNTGELFFGEGSRLTVL.

The chain links TRBV4-1 to TRBJ2-2; the D is unclear. CDR3 length: 13 residues. Deletions cut 0 bases from V and 10 bases from J, with 9 bases between. The germline V gene encodes CDR1 MGHRA and CDR2 YSYEKL. The CDR3 DNA sequence: TGCGCCAGCAGCCAAGAATTGTATGTGGAGCTGTTTTTT. This codes for CASSQELYVELFF.

This clone was detected only a few times. Other DNA sequences in the sample encode the same CDR3. V and J are TRBV30 and TRBJ1-5; 9 nucleotides align to TRBD1. The CDR3 extends over 14 amino acids. Germline V gene sequence: CDR1 GTSNPN, CDR2 SVGIG (reference sequence). V gave up 1 base and J gave up 4 bases; unmatched junction bases: 2. The CDR3 nucleotides read TGTGCCTGGAGTGCCGGGACAGGGAATCAGCCCCAGCATTTT. It is translated as CAWSAGTGNQPQHF.

This chain uses TRBV10-3 with TRBJ1-1; 8 bases are a match to TRBD1. With V trimmed by 5 bases and J by 11 bases, 7 bases remained unmatched. CDR1 is ENHRY and CDR2 is SYGVKD in the germline V gene. The CDR3 runs 12 residues. CDR3: CAISNWTGSAFF. CDR3 sequence (DNA): TGTGCCATCAGTAACTGGACAGGGAGCGCTTTCTTT.

This clone has a single count. The CDR3 reads CASGFTGNEQYF. In DNA, the CDR3 is TGTGCTAGTGGTTTTACAGGGAATGAGCAGTACTTC. The V call is TRBV12-5, the J call TRBJ2-7; the D gene is possibly TRBD1 (6 bases). This CDR3 spans 12 amino acids. With 3 bases removed from V and 7 bases from J, the gap between germline ends came to 10 bases. Per the germline V gene, CDR1 is LGHNT and CDR2 is FRNRAP.

The CDR3 DNA reads TGTGCCAGCAGTGTTAGGTCTAGCGGGGGTCAGGAGGATGAGCAGTTCTTC. It encodes CASSVRSSGGQEDEQFF. The chain is built from TRBV2 and TRBJ2-1, with TRBD2 identical over 10 bases. CDR1 is SNHLY and CDR2 is FYNNEI in the germline V gene. The junction had 14 bases not matched to a gene; V was cut back by 4 bases and J by 8 bases. CDR3 length equals 17 residues.

On this clone: Distinct nucleotide sequences in the sample also encode this CDR3. V is TRBV27 and J is TRBJ1-1; no firm D call. The germline CDR1 and CDR2 sequences are MNHEY and SMNVEV (reference sequence). The CDR3 runs to 14 residues. V lost 3 bases to trimming and J lost 1 base, with 9 bases between them. CDR3 DNA sequence: TGTGCCAGCAGTTTCTCGGGAGGGAACACTGAAGCTTTCTTT. Protein sequence: CASSFSGGNTEAFF.

This clone was picked up one time. CDR3 sequence: CASSQDTGTQYF. The CDR3 region has the DNA TGCGCCAGCAGCCAAGATACCGGGACCCAGTACTTC. The chain links TRBV4-1 to TRBJ2-5; D is unresolved. Trimming removed 0 bases at V and 7 bases at J, with 6 bases between. In germline, CDR1 is MGHRA, CDR2 YSYEKL. CDR3 length: 12 amino acids.

V usage is TRBV4-1 and J usage is TRBJ2-5, with D unclear. V was trimmed by 5 bases and J by 2 bases, leaving 9 bases between them. The germline V gene encodes CDR1 MGHRA and CDR2 YSYEKL. CDR3 length: 13 residues. The CDR3 region has the DNA TGCGCCAGCAGCACCCTAACTCAAGAGACCCAGTACTTC. It encodes CASSTLTQETQYF.

CDR3 residues: CASSLSVGEPYEQYF. The CDR3 DNA reads TGTGCCAGCAGTTTATCGGTGGGGGAGCCCTACGAGCAGTACTTC. The rearrangement links TRBV27 to TRBJ2-7; D tentatively reads TRBD1 or TRBD2 (5 bases each). This CDR3 has 15 residues. V was trimmed by 0 bases and J by 2 bases, leaving 11 bases between them. Germline-derived CDR1 and CDR2 are MNHEY and SMNVEV (reference sequence).

V gene TRBV7-9 combines with J gene TRBJ2-5, with 7 bases matching TRBD1. The CDR3 runs 14 residues. CDR1 is SEHNR and CDR2 is FQNEAQ in the germline V gene (reference sequence). The J segment lost 3 bases and the V segment lost 0 bases, leaving 1 base of the junction unmatched. CDR3 in amino acids: CASSLAGQKETQYF. CDR3 sequence (DNA): TGTGCCAGCAGCTTAGCGGGACAGAAAGAGACCCAGTACTTC.

The CDR3 DNA is TGTGCCAGCAGCCGAACGGGACAGTCCTATGGCTACACCTTC. Its protein is CASSRTGQSYGYTF. The chain has TRBV7-9 and TRBJ1-2, with 7 bases that match TRBD1. CDR3 length: 14 residues. V trimming: 5 bases; J trimming: 4 bases; junction bases outside the gene matches: 7. Per the germline V gene, CDR1 is SEHNR and CDR2 is FQNEAQ (reference sequence).

The chain combines TRBV7-6 with TRBJ2-1; D possibly corresponds to TRBD2 (6 bases). With 4 bases removed from V and 0 bases from J, the gap between germline ends came to 28 bases. The CDR3 loop spans 21 amino acids. CDR1 is SGHVS, CDR2 FNYEAQ, per germline. The DNA of the CDR3 is TGTGCCAGCAGCTCATCCACGGGACTCCAAATTTCCGCCCACTCCTACAATGAGCAGTTCTTC. This encodes CASSSSTGLQISAHSYNEQFF.

V and J are TRBV4-1 and TRBJ2-1, with D possibly TRBD2 on 6 matching bases. The CDR3 runs to 15 residues. The V end lost 3 bases, the J end lost 5 bases, and 14 bases lay between the germline ends. Germline V gene data show CDR1 as MGHRA and CDR2 as YSYEKL. CDR3 coding DNA: TGCGCCAGCAGCCATACGGGACTCATCGACAATGAGCAGTTCTTC. As protein: CASSHTGLIDNEQFF.

The chain is built from TRBV29-1 and TRBJ2-3, with D possibly TRBD2 on 5 matching bases. The germline V gene encodes CDR1 SQVTM and CDR2 ANQGSEA. Between the trimmed V and J ends, which lost 4 bases and 2 bases, there was a span of 10 bases. The CDR3 covers 13 residues. CDR3 coding DNA: TGCAGCGTTGGCAGCGGTAACACAGATACGCAGTATTTT. It encodes CSVGSGNTDTQYF.

This chain links TRBV5-4 with TRBJ1-1, with D uncertain. The CDR3 spans 14 residues. The germline V gene has CDR1 SGHNT and CDR2 YYREEE (reference sequence). Trimming removed 8 bases from V and 0 bases from J, with 14 bases in between. This CDR3 is CASPGDDMNTEAFF. The CDR3, as DNA: TGTGCCAGTCCCGGGGATGACATGAACACTGAAGCTTTCTTT.

The genes are TRBV2 and TRBJ2-2, with 10 bases fitting TRBD2. After removal of 7 bases from V and 4 bases from J, the junction contained 9 bases not matched to a gene. The CDR3 is made up of 16 amino acids. The V gene's germline CDR1 is SNHLY and CDR2 FYNNEI. CDR3 amino acids: CASKPLAGASTGELFF. CDR3 DNA sequence: TGTGCCAGCAAGCCCCTAGCGGGAGCGAGCACCGGGGAGCTGTTTTTT.

This rearrangement joins TRBV6-1 to TRBJ1-1; D ambiguous. Per the germline V gene, CDR1 is MNHNS and CDR2 is SASEGT. V was cut by 3 bases and J by 11 bases, with 16 bases left in between. The CDR3 loop spans 13 amino acids. As DNA, the CDR3 is TGTGCCAGCAGTGAGATTCGGCGGGGAAACGCTTTCTTT. Protein product: CASSEIRRGNAFF.

V and J are TRBV29-1 and TRBJ1-2, with no clear D. The CDR3 loop spans 13 amino acids. Germline CDR1 SQVTM, CDR2 ANQGSEA. Trimming cost V 5 bases and J 0 bases, with 10 bases left between them. Here the CDR3 DNA reads TGCAGCGTTAGAAACGCGGCTAACTATGGCTACACCTTC. Residues: CSVRNAANYGYTF.